These 6 T cell receptor beta chains originate from one sample sequenced in a study of cytomegalovirus exposure and HLA in healthy donors. Amplification used 60 Vbeta primers and 13 Jbeta primers. Assay used: immunoSEQ multiplex PCR; TCRdb lists only in-frame clones, some missing. The sample includes hundreds of thousands of clones, roughly 79% of them seen just once. The source material was PBMCs. The receptors shown here come from a woman aged 40 to 55 in good health and CMV-seronegative.

This sequence joins TRBV29-1 and TRBJ2-5, with 7 positions matching TRBD2. TRBJ2-7 matches the DNA end more closely, so the J call is doubtful. This CDR3 comprises 14 residues. Germline V CDR1 and CDR2: SQVTM, ANQGSEA. The CDR3 reads CSVVAGVSPYEQYF. As DNA, the CDR3 is TGCAGCGTCGTCGCGGGGGTTAGCCCCTACGAGCAGTACTTC.

The J gene is TRBJ2-1, the V gene TRBV4-2; D unclear. The germline gives CDR1 LGHNA, CDR2 YNFKEQ. The germline V and J ends were trimmed by 1 base and 7 bases, with 17 bases remaining between them. The CDR3 covers 16 residues. The CDR3: CASSQATVIWANEQFF. In DNA, the CDR3 is TGTGCCAGCAGCCAAGCGACGGTTATCTGGGCTAATGAGCAGTTCTTC.

This clone came up a few times. The chain employs TRBV5-1 and TRBJ2-6, with 9 nucleotides matching TRBD1. There are 19 residues in the CDR3. Germline V gives CDR1 SGHRS, CDR2 YFSETQ. The V gene end was trimmed by 4 bases and the J gene end by 1 base; junction bases not matched to a gene: 12. Here the CDR3 reads CASSLGWGTGKSGANVLTF. In DNA, the CDR3 is TGCGCCAGCAGCCTAGGGTGGGGGACAGGGAAATCTGGGGCCAACGTCCTGACTTTC.

The V and J genes are TRBV25-1 and TRBJ2-1; a possible D gene is TRBD2 (5 bases). The V gene lost 1 base and the J gene lost 6 bases, with 7 bases spanning the gap. Germline V CDR1 and CDR2: MGHDK, SYGVNS. The CDR3 is 13 amino acids. CDR3 protein: CASSEWRVNEQFF. CDR3 DNA: TGTGCCAGCAGTGAATGGCGGGTCAATGAGCAGTTCTTC.

The J gene is TRBJ1-5, the V gene TRBV9; D call uncertain. CDR3 length: 14 residues. The V gene lost 0 bases and the J gene lost 5 bases, with 9 bases spanning the gap. The germline V gene has CDR1 SGDLS and CDR2 YYNGEE. For the CDR3, the DNA is TGTGCCAGCAGCGTAGATGGCAGATATCAGCCCCAGCATTTT. This encodes CASSVDGRYQPQHF.

This clone was observed at least ten times. The CDR3 nucleotides read TGTGCCAGCAGCTCAACTAGCGGGGTCTACGAGCAGTACTTC. Amino acids: CASSSTSGVYEQYF. This chain links TRBV7-9 with TRBJ2-7; 10 bases are a match to TRBD2. CDR3 length equals 14 residues. Germline loops: CDR1 SEHNR, CDR2 FQNEAQ (reference sequence). Trimming took 4 bases from V and 3 from J; bases not matched to a gene: 3.